The sequence of this T cell receptor (beta chain) was determined in a study of control samples from healthy donors and cancer patients. Profiling relied on immunoSEQ multiplex PCR, and the TCRdb table lists in-frame clones only, not all of them. The data hold 170,000 or so clones, with 75% to 95% observed a single time. Germline lookup yields CDR1 KGHSH and CDR2 LQKENI. Trimming left V 3 bases short and J 1 base short, with 6 bases between. CDR3 size: 13 residues. The chain uses TRBV18 and TRBJ1-2; D is undetermined. This clonotype was obtained from a woman aged 40 to 50 in good health. The sample was blood. The CDR3 DNA sequence: TGTGCCAGCTCACCGGATATTAACTATGGCTACACCTTC. Translated: CASSPDINYGYTF.